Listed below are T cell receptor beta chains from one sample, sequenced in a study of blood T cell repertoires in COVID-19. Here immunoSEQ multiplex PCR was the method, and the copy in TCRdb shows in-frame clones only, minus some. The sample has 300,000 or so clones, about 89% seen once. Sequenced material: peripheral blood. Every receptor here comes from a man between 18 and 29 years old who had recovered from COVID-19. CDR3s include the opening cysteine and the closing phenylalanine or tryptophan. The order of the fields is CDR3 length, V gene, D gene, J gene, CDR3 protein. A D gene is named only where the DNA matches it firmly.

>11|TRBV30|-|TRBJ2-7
CAWSIGDEQYF
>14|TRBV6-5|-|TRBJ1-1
CASRRDIPNTEAFF
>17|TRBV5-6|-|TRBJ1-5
CASSLLWTAYSNQPQHF
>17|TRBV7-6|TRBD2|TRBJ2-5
CASTPGGLAGAGETQYF
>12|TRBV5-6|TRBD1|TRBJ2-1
CASSRHRGEQFF
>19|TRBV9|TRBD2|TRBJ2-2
CASSVELAGAPGTVGELFF
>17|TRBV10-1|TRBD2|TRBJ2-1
CASSESTSRYRYNEQFF
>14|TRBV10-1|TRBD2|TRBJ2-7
CASSESLTSGEQYF
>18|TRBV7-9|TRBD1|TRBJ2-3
CASGGDRDWSGLTDTQYF
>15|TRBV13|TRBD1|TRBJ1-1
CASSPRQGLNTEAFF
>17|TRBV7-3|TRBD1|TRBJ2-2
CASSLFRTGGNTGELFF
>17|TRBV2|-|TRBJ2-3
CASEGWQDLPYTDTQYF
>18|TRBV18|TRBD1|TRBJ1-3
CASSPIRPGQNSGNTIYF
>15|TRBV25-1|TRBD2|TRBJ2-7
CASSPTASGRDEQYF
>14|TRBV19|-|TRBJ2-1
CASNRGVSYNEQFF
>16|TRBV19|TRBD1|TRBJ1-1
CASSPQGDAVWTEAFF
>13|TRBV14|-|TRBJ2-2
CASSQTLTGELFF
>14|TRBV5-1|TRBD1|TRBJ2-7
CASTLGGQGYEQYF
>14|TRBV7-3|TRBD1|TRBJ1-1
CASSPGTGHTEAFF
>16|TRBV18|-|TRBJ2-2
CASEPGQWANTGELFF
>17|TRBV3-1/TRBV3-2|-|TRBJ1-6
CASSQDGEDFYNSPLHF
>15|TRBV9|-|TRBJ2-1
CASSTPTGVNNEQFF
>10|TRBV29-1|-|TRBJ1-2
CSVVSGGYTF
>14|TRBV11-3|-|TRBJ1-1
CASSSNTGNTEAFF
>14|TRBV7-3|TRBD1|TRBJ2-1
CASSPDRAYNEQFF
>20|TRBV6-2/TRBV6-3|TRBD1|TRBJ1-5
CASSLVTGTGSAHSNQPQHF
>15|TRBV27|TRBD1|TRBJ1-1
CASSLSWDSNTEAFF
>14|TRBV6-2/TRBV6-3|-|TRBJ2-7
CASSLQGRIYEQYF
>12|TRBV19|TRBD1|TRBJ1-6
CASSGTGEVFHF
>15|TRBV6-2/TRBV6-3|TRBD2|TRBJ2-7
CASSYPREGRYEQYF
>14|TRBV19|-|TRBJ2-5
CASSTTYLTETQYF
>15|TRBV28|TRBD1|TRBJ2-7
CASSSWRQGNYEQYF
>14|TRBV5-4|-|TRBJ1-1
CASISPGAGTEAFF